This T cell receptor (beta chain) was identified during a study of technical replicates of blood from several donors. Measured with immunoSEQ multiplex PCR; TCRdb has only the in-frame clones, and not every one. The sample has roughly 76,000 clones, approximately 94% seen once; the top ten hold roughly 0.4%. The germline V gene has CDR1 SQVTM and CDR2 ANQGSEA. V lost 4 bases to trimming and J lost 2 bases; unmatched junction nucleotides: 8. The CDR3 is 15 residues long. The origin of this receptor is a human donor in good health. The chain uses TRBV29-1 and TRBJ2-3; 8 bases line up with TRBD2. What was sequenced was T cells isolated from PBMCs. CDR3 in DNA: TGCAGCGTTGCGGTACTAGCGGAAATCACAGATACGCAGTATTTT. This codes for CSVAVLAEITDTQYF.